The rows below give T cell receptor beta chains drawn from one sample of a study of T cell repertoires in cytomegalovirus infection. MiXCR, applied by TCRdb to the reads, yields one record per CDR3 protein. The sample includes 500,000 or so distinct CDR3 sequences, 16% of them seen just once. Sequencing was performed on CD8+ T cells from PBMCs. All receptors derive from a human donor in good health (CMV status not recorded). Some clones in this sample may be carry-over from other donors' samples. The CDR3 runs from the conserved cysteine through the conserved F or W. The D gene is left open where the match is weak. A clone size is listed for some rows: how often the clone was seen (once, few, many), or a class if it is expanded.

V gene	clone size	D gene	CDR3 protein
TRBV27	NA	NA	CASSLFPFSGELFF
TRBV12-3/TRBV12-4	few	TRBD2	CASSLAGGDYEQFF
TRBV5-6	NA	TRBD2	CASSFPGDFRGGTTDTQYF
TRBV7-9	many	NA	CASSSQLNQPQHF
TRBV5-4	NA	NA	CASSLRDSGPEQYF
TRBV28	many	NA	CASSLKLMSGENQPQHF
TRBV11-2	few	NA	CASSPMRTPYEQYF
TRBV7-9	many	TRBD1	CASSHRDRGYEQYF
TRBV6-1	many	NA	CASSEAYLEGGADTQYF
TRBV10-3	many	TRBD1	CAITVDRGSVAEAFF
TRBV27	NA	NA	CASSLSIQGSPEAFF
TRBV29-1	few	TRBD2	CSVGREGLIGELFF
TRBV7-9	few	NA	CASREGNTIYF
TRBV6-1	many	TRBD2	CASSLPRRVAGPPSYEQYF
TRBV6-5	many	NA	CASSYTGGGTEAFF
TRBV2	once	NA	CASMGRSYTF
TRBV20-1	few	NA	CSARRYSFTYEQYF
TRBV5-5	NA	NA	CASSSIVSSYEQYF
TRBV27	many	TRBD1	CASSSGQDADEQFF
TRBV4-1	few	TRBD1	CASSQGGQMNNQPQHF
TRBV12-5	many	TRBD1	CASGFDRENTEAFF
TRBV10-3	few	NA	CAISAVRNEQFF
TRBV6-1	many	TRBD1	CASSGQRYNEQFF
TRBV7-8	many	NA	CASSSGTLPHEQYF
TRBV27	many	NA	CASIRDGNYEQYF
TRBV10-3	many	NA	CAISEGPAWGTIETQYF
TRBV10-3	NA	TRBD2	CAISESSGRALEQYF
TRBV6-1	NA	NA	CASSDQPGLNQPQHF
TRBV25-1	few	NA	CASKTNYGYTF
TRBV7-2	many	NA	CASYPRGAKNEQFF
TRBV5-1	NA	NA	CASSSEPQGLREKLFF